Listed below are T cell receptor beta chains from one sample, sequenced in a study of shared clonotypes between healthy human individuals. Profiled with immunoSEQ multiplex PCR; TCRdb holds only in-frame clones, not every one. The repertoire holds hundreds of thousands of clones, with 74% as singletons. Sequencing was carried out using memory CD4+ T cells sorted from blood. Receptors were obtained from a woman aged 25 to 39 in good health. The CDR3 runs from the conserved cysteine through the conserved F or W. The order of the fields is V gene, J gene, clone size, D gene, CDR3 protein, CDR3 DNA. D genes are given only for firm matches. Clone size is stated in some rows and not others, as once, few, many or a class when expanded.

v_call: TRBV30
j_call: TRBJ1-5
clone_size: .
d_call: .
cdr3_aa: CAWSKGVNQPQHF
cdr3_nt: TGTGCCTGGAGTAAGGGTGTAAATCAGCCCCAGCATTTT

v_call: TRBV5-5
j_call: TRBJ2-3
clone_size: once
d_call: TRBD1
cdr3_aa: CASSFSTGTQNTQYF
cdr3_nt: TGTGCCAGCAGCTTCTCGACAGGGACCCAAAATACGCAGTATTTT

v_call: TRBV18
j_call: TRBJ1-3
clone_size: medium-sized
d_call: .
cdr3_aa: CASSPQTDSSGNTIYF
cdr3_nt: TGTGCCAGCTCACCCCAGACGGATAGCTCTGGAAACACCATATATTTT

v_call: TRBV5-1
j_call: TRBJ2-7
clone_size: .
d_call: TRBD2
cdr3_aa: CASSFSGLSYEQYF
cdr3_nt: TGCGCCAGCAGCTTTAGCGGGCTATCCTACGAGCAGTACTTC

v_call: TRBV27
j_call: TRBJ1-5
clone_size: .
d_call: TRBD1
cdr3_aa: CASRRTGGNQPQHF
cdr3_nt: TGTGCCAGCAGGAGGACAGGGGGAAATCAGCCCCAGCATTTT

v_call: TRBV19
j_call: TRBJ1-4
clone_size: .
d_call: TRBD1
cdr3_aa: CASKDRGPATNEKLFF
cdr3_nt: TGTGCCAGTAAGGACAGGGGGCCTGCAACTAATGAAAAACTGTTTTTT

v_call: TRBV7-8
j_call: TRBJ2-1
clone_size: .
d_call: .
cdr3_aa: CASGADLYNEQFF
cdr3_nt: TGTGCCAGCGGGGCAGATCTTTACAATGAGCAGTTCTTC

v_call: TRBV5-1
j_call: TRBJ2-3
clone_size: .
d_call: .
cdr3_aa: CASSLGGDTQYF
cdr3_nt: TGCGCCAGCAGCTTGGGGGGAGATACGCAGTATTTT

v_call: TRBV30
j_call: TRBJ2-7
clone_size: .
d_call: .
cdr3_aa: CAWKAPVGSYEQYF
cdr3_nt: TGTGCCTGGAAAGCCCCGGTTGGTTCCTACGAGCAGTACTTC

v_call: TRBV5-1
j_call: TRBJ1-1
clone_size: .
d_call: TRBD1
cdr3_aa: CASSPNTGGTEAFF
cdr3_nt: TGCGCCAGCAGCCCTAATACAGGGGGCACTGAAGCTTTCTTT

v_call: TRBV9
j_call: TRBJ2-1
clone_size: .
d_call: TRBD2
cdr3_aa: CASSPRTSNFNEQFF
cdr3_nt: TGTGCCAGCAGCCCTCGGACTAGCAATTTCAATGAGCAGTTCTTC

v_call: TRBV5-1
j_call: TRBJ2-1
clone_size: .
d_call: .
cdr3_aa: CASSPSLAYNEQFF
cdr3_nt: TGCGCCAGCAGTCCATCTTTGGCCTACAATGAGCAGTTCTTC

v_call: TRBV18
j_call: TRBJ2-7
clone_size: .
d_call: TRBD1
cdr3_aa: CASSAGTGGSEQYF
cdr3_nt: TGTGCCAGCTCAGCCGGGACAGGGGGGAGCGAGCAGTACTTC

v_call: TRBV27
j_call: TRBJ2-1
clone_size: .
d_call: .
cdr3_aa: CASSFSRAGLLYNEQFF
cdr3_nt: TGTGCCAGCAGTTTTTCCCGAGCGGGCCTTCTCTACAATGAGCAGTTCTTC

v_call: TRBV15
j_call: TRBJ1-2
clone_size: .
d_call: .
cdr3_aa: CATSRVPETANYGYTF
cdr3_nt: TGTGCCACCAGCAGAGTTCCCGAGACGGCAAACTATGGCTACACCTTC

v_call: TRBV5-1
j_call: TRBJ1-1
clone_size: few
d_call: .
cdr3_aa: CASSNGDLEAFF
cdr3_nt: TGCGCCAGCAGCAATGGGGATCTCGAAGCTTTCTTT

v_call: TRBV2
j_call: TRBJ2-7
clone_size: .
d_call: .
cdr3_aa: CASISPGWYEQYF
cdr3_nt: TGTGCCAGCATCTCGCCAGGGTGGTACGAGCAGTACTTC

v_call: TRBV27
j_call: TRBJ2-1
clone_size: .
d_call: TRBD1
cdr3_aa: CASSTEQGPQFF
cdr3_nt: TGTGCCAGCAGTACCGAACAGGGGCCCCAGTTCTTC

v_call: TRBV5-1
j_call: TRBJ1-2
clone_size: once
d_call: .
cdr3_aa: CASSSDNNYGYTF
cdr3_nt: TGCGCCAGCAGCTCGGACAATAACTATGGCTACACCTTC

v_call: TRBV11-2
j_call: TRBJ2-7
clone_size: .
d_call: .
cdr3_aa: CASRSLRRGSYEQYF
cdr3_nt: TGTGCCAGCCGCTCCCTCCGCAGGGGCTCCTACGAGCAGTACTTC

v_call: TRBV2
j_call: TRBJ2-5
clone_size: once
d_call: .
cdr3_aa: CACGQSPGETQYF
cdr3_nt: TGTGCCTGCGGACAGTCACCGGGGGAGACCCAGTACTTC

v_call: TRBV28
j_call: TRBJ1-1
clone_size: .
d_call: TRBD1
cdr3_aa: CASRDRGRVAFF
cdr3_nt: TGTGCCAGCAGGGACAGGGGGCGTGTAGCTTTCTTT

v_call: TRBV25-1
j_call: TRBJ2-5
clone_size: .
d_call: .
cdr3_aa: CASSVDRDGREIGTQYF
cdr3_nt: TGTGCCAGCAGTGTGGATCGGGATGGCAGGGAGATAGGGACCCAGTACTTC

v_call: TRBV18
j_call: TRBJ2-7
clone_size: .
d_call: TRBD2
cdr3_aa: CASSPYRGLAGVHEQYF
cdr3_nt: TGTGCCAGCTCACCATATCGGGGACTAGCGGGAGTCCACGAGCAGTACTTC

v_call: TRBV10-2
j_call: TRBJ1-1
clone_size: once
d_call: TRBD1
cdr3_aa: CAIRDSLTGLNTEAFF
cdr3_nt: TGCGCCATTAGGGACAGCCTCACCGGGCTGAACACTGAAGCTTTCTTT

v_call: TRBV11-3
j_call: TRBJ2-3
clone_size: .
d_call: .
cdr3_aa: CASSLVGSSTDTQYF
cdr3_nt: TGTGCCAGCAGCCTAGTCGGGTCTAGCACAGATACGCAGTATTTT

v_call: TRBV7-2
j_call: TRBJ2-7
clone_size: .
d_call: .
cdr3_aa: CASSPRTGTASYEQYF
cdr3_nt: TGTGCCAGCAGCCCGCGGACCGGGACGGCCTCCTACGAGCAGTACTTC

v_call: TRBV4-1
j_call: TRBJ2-7
clone_size: .
d_call: TRBD2
cdr3_aa: CASRVYPGTTYEQYF
cdr3_nt: TGCGCCAGCAGGGTGTACCCCGGGACTACCTACGAGCAGTACTTC

v_call: TRBV11-2
j_call: TRBJ1-4
clone_size: .
d_call: .
cdr3_aa: CASSRGSGTLDEKLFF
cdr3_nt: TGTGCCAGCAGCCGAGGGTCTGGGACACTAGATGAAAAACTGTTTTTT

v_call: TRBV7-9
j_call: TRBJ2-7
clone_size: .
d_call: .
cdr3_aa: CASSHGTYNSYEQYF
cdr3_nt: TGTGCCAGCAGCCACGGGACTTATAACTCCTACGAGCAGTACTTC

v_call: TRBV11-2
j_call: TRBJ2-2
clone_size: once
d_call: .
cdr3_aa: CASSQQTNLNTGELFF
cdr3_nt: TGTGCCAGCAGCCAACAGACAAACCTTAACACCGGGGAGCTGTTTTTT

v_call: TRBV18
j_call: TRBJ1-2
clone_size: .
d_call: .
cdr3_aa: CASSLPGQVNYGYTF
cdr3_nt: TGTGCCAGCTCATTACCAGGGCAGGTTAACTATGGCTACACCTTC

v_call: TRBV5-4
j_call: TRBJ1-1
clone_size: few
d_call: TRBD1
cdr3_aa: CASSMGPAGTGEAFF
cdr3_nt: TGTGCCAGCAGCATGGGGCCCGCCGGGACAGGGGAAGCTTTCTTT

v_call: TRBV2
j_call: TRBJ2-1
clone_size: .
d_call: .
cdr3_aa: CASREEYGQWADEQFF
cdr3_nt: TGTGCCAGCAGGGAAGAGTACGGACAATGGGCGGATGAGCAGTTCTTC

v_call: TRBV18
j_call: TRBJ2-1
clone_size: many
d_call: TRBD2
cdr3_aa: CASSSRTTSGSSYNEQFF
cdr3_nt: TGTGCCAGCTCGTCGCGAACCACTAGCGGAAGCTCCTACAATGAGCAGTTCTTC

v_call: TRBV28
j_call: TRBJ2-7
clone_size: .
d_call: .
cdr3_aa: CASSVTGKAAYEQYF
cdr3_nt: TGTGCCAGCAGTGTAACAGGCAAGGCTGCCTACGAGCAGTACTTC

v_call: TRBV5-4
j_call: TRBJ1-2
clone_size: .
d_call: TRBD1
cdr3_aa: CASSSPTGTALYGYTF
cdr3_nt: TGTGCCAGCAGCTCGCCTACCGGGACAGCTCTCTATGGCTACACCTTC

v_call: TRBV10-3
j_call: TRBJ1-1
clone_size: many
d_call: .
cdr3_aa: CAISGQTEAFF
cdr3_nt: TGTGCCATCAGTGGGCAAACTGAAGCTTTCTTT

v_call: TRBV5-5
j_call: TRBJ1-1
clone_size: .
d_call: .
cdr3_aa: CASSSQSDTEAFF
cdr3_nt: TGTGCCAGCAGCTCTCAGTCCGACACTGAAGCTTTCTTT

v_call: TRBV5-1
j_call: TRBJ1-1
clone_size: .
d_call: TRBD1
cdr3_aa: CASSPWTGESTEAFF
cdr3_nt: TGCGCCAGCAGCCCCTGGACAGGGGAGAGCACTGAAGCTTTCTTT

v_call: TRBV5-1
j_call: TRBJ2-1
clone_size: few
d_call: TRBD2
cdr3_aa: CASSLAAGGRDEQFF
cdr3_nt: TGCGCCAGCAGCTTGGCGGCGGGAGGGCGCGATGAGCAGTTCTTC

v_call: TRBV5-1
j_call: TRBJ1-2
clone_size: many
d_call: TRBD1
cdr3_aa: CASSSSGQGLYTF
cdr3_nt: TGCGCCAGCAGTTCCTCGGGACAGGGGCTCTACACCTTC

v_call: TRBV19
j_call: TRBJ2-2
clone_size: .
d_call: TRBD1
cdr3_aa: CASSMVGLGQAYTGELFF
cdr3_nt: TGTGCCAGTAGTATGGTCGGTTTGGGACAGGCCTACACCGGGGAGCTGTTTTTT

v_call: TRBV7-6
j_call: TRBJ2-1
clone_size: .
d_call: TRBD2
cdr3_aa: CASSLAPSGSTNEQFF
cdr3_nt: TGTGCCAGCAGCTTAGCGCCCAGCGGGAGTACGAATGAGCAGTTCTTC

v_call: TRBV28
j_call: TRBJ2-7
clone_size: .
d_call: .
cdr3_aa: CASSPPGPSGEQYF
cdr3_nt: TGTGCCAGCAGTCCCCCCGGCCCCTCGGGGGAGCAGTACTTC

v_call: TRBV5-1
j_call: TRBJ1-1
clone_size: few
d_call: TRBD1
cdr3_aa: CASSLEAGGSTEAFF
cdr3_nt: TGCGCCAGCAGCTTGGAGGCAGGGGGAAGCACTGAAGCTTTCTTT

v_call: TRBV27
j_call: TRBJ2-7
clone_size: .
d_call: TRBD1
cdr3_aa: CASSPYRTGGFDEQYF
cdr3_nt: TGTGCCAGCAGTCCGTACCGGACAGGGGGATTCGACGAGCAGTACTTC

v_call: TRBV11-2
j_call: TRBJ2-7
clone_size: few
d_call: TRBD1
cdr3_aa: CASSLTGGFDEQYF
cdr3_nt: TGTGCCAGCAGCCTGACAGGGGGCTTCGACGAGCAGTACTTC